The 29 T cell receptor beta chains given below trace back to one sample, sequenced in a study of OX40 agonist ivuxolimab in advanced cancers. Produced via immunoSEQ multiplex PCR; TCRdb's table is partial and in-frame only. The data contain fewer than 50,000 clones, more than 75% of them singletons. The sequenced sample was CD4+ or CD8+ T cells sorted from blood, obtained in a trial of the OX40 agonist ivuxolimab. The receptors derive from an adult with an advanced solid tumor such as melanoma, head and neck, liver or kidney cancer.

The V and J genes are TRBV14 and TRBJ1-2; no reliable D call. The V gene lost 3 bases and the J gene lost 4 bases, with 15 bases spanning the gap. The CDR3 has 15 amino acids. Germline values: CDR1 SGHDN, CDR2 FVKESK. For the CDR3, the DNA is TGTGCCAGCAGCCAGGGAAGACCGTCAGTCTATGGCTACACCTTC. This translates into CASSQGRPSVYGYTF.

The rearrangement links TRBV29-1 to TRBJ2-5; 8 bases map to TRBD1. CDR3 length: 15 amino acids. J lost 0 bases, V lost 3 bases, and 6 bases had no gene match. Looked up from germline, CDR1 is SQVTM and CDR2 is ANQGSEA. DNA for the CDR3: TGCAGCGTTGACGGGACAGGAGCCAACCAAGAGACCCAGTACTTC. Translation: CSVDGTGANQETQYF.

This clone was counted once. The chain combines TRBV15 with TRBJ2-2; D perhaps matches TRBD2 (5 bases). The CDR3 has 15 residues. The V gene lost 0 bases and the J gene lost 6 bases, with 11 bases spanning the gap. Germline V gene lookup returns CDR1 LNHNV and CDR2 YYDKDF (reference sequence). The CDR3, as DNA: TGTGCCACCAGCAGAGACCCGGGGTGGGCCGGGGAGCTGTTTTTT. This gives the protein CATSRDPGWAGELFF.

This clone appeared a few times. V and J are TRBV7-3 and TRBJ1-2; unclear D gene. V was cut by 7 bases and J by 6 bases, with 18 bases left in between. The germline V gene encodes CDR1 SGHTA and CDR2 FQGTGA. This CDR3 spans 14 amino acids. CDR3 nucleotide sequence: TGTGCCAGCACCCTACCTGGAGGGTCGAATGGCTACACCTTC. Residues: CASTLPGGSNGYTF.

The chain is built from TRBV4-3 and TRBJ1-6; D may be TRBD1 (5 bases). V shed 4 bases and J shed 6 bases, with 13 bases lying between them. Germline V lookup: CDR1 LGHNA, CDR2 YSLEER. This CDR3 is built from 15 residues. The CDR3 DNA follows: TGCGCCAGCAGCCTCCGGGCGGGGGTTAATTCACCCCTCCACTTT. Its translation is CASSLRAGVNSPLHF.

The gene calls are TRBV23-1 and TRBJ1-5, with 9 bases fitting TRBD1. TRBV23-1 falls under the ORF class, with uncertain function. Unmatched junction bases numbered 18, after V lost 3 bases and J lost 3 bases. The CDR3 runs to 20 residues. CDR3 sequence reads: CASSHGHILGTGNPNQPQHF. The CDR3 nucleotides are TGCGCCAGCAGTCATGGACACATCCTCGGGACAGGGAATCCCAATCAGCCCCAGCATTTT.

The chain recombines TRBV19 with TRBJ1-2; possible D gene TRBD1, 6 bases. The CDR3 covers 14 residues. V lost 7 bases to trimming and J lost 1 base, with 13 bases between them. The germline CDR1 and CDR2 sequences are LNHDA and SQIVND (reference sequence). The CDR3 loop is CASTPLDSNYGYTF. The DNA for the CDR3 is TGTGCCAGTACCCCTCTGGACAGTAACTATGGCTACACCTTC.

This clone appeared a single time. This chain uses TRBV27 with TRBJ1-1; no reliable D call. The CDR3 extends over 13 amino acids. V was clipped by 3 bases and J by 6 bases, with 11 bases between them. Germline V lookup: CDR1 MNHEY, CDR2 SMNVEV (reference sequence). The CDR3 region has the DNA TGTGCCAGCAGTTTCGGGTCCTTTTCTGAAGCTTTCTTT. Protein: CASSFGSFSEAFF.

Regarding this clone: In the same sample, other DNA sequences code for this CDR3. The V gene is TRBV27, the J gene TRBJ2-7, with D possibly matching TRBD1 (5 bases). CDR3 length equals 13 residues. Germline V gives CDR1 MNHEY, CDR2 SMNVEV (reference sequence). The ends were cut back, 2 bases at V and 1 base at J, with 6 bases in the middle. The CDR3 sequence is CASSLQGSYEQYF. The CDR3 DNA sequence: TGTGCCAGCAGTTTACAGGGTTCCTACGAGCAGTACTTC.

J is TRBJ2-7 and V is TRBV6-6; D not certain. The CDR3 runs to 14 residues. Trimming took 6 bases from V and 4 from J, leaving 16 bases between them. Germline loops: CDR1 MNHNY, CDR2 SVGAGI (reference sequence). The CDR3 reads CASSPPSGRYEQYF. In DNA form, the CDR3 reads TGTGCCAGCAGCCCCCCTTCCGGGCGGTACGAGCAGTACTTC.

The chain is built from TRBV14 and TRBJ2-1; 10 nucleotides align to TRBD1. Trimming at V came to 2 bases and at J to 3 bases, leaving 4 bases not matched to a gene. Germline-derived CDR1 and CDR2 are SGHDN and FVKESK. This CDR3 contains 16 residues. The CDR3 is CASSQTGTGDYNEQFF. CDR3 bases: TGTGCCAGCAGCCAAACCGGGACAGGGGACTACAATGAGCAGTTCTTC. The full variable domain, completed using reference TRBV14 and TRBJ2-1, is EAGVTQFPSHSVIEKGQTVTLRCDPISGHDNLYWYRRVMGKEIKFLLHFVKESKQDESGMPNNRFLAERTGGTYSTLKVQPAELEDSGVYFCASSQTGTGDYNEQFFGPGTRLTVL.

The chain uses TRBV4-3 and TRBJ2-7; 7 bases agree with TRBD1. The CDR3 has 14 amino acids. V was clipped by 4 bases and J by 2 bases; unmatched bases: 5. Germline V gives CDR1 LGHNA, CDR2 YSLEER. As DNA, the CDR3 is TGCGCCAGCAGCCTGGACAGGTCTGCCTACGAGCAGTACTTC. Translating it yields CASSLDRSAYEQYF.

Judged by abundance, this clone is medium-sized. The chain joins TRBV7-9 to TRBJ2-5; the D gene could be TRBD1 or TRBD2 (6 bases each). The V end was cut by 9 bases, the J end by 3 bases, with 20 bases between. The CDR3 is 15 amino acids. Germline V gene lookup returns CDR1 SEHNR and CDR2 FQNEAQ (reference sequence). In nucleotides, the CDR3 is TGTGCCAGTCTAGCGACCCGGACAGCCAAAGAGACCCAGTACTTC. Encoded protein: CASLATRTAKETQYF.

CDR3 amino acids: CASIRGGNTEAFF. The CDR3 nucleotides are TGTGCCAGCATCCGCGGGGGGAACACTGAAGCTTTCTTT. V is TRBV6-5 and J is TRBJ1-1, with TRBD1 as a possible D gene (5 bases). Trimming removed 7 bases at V and 1 base at J, with 10 bases between. Per germline, CDR1 MNHEY and CDR2 SVGAGI. The CDR3 is 13 residues long.

The CDR3 bases are TGCGCCAGCAAAGCAGGGCTAGCTGAAGCTTTCTTT. Protein product: CASKAGLAEAFF. The chain uses TRBV10-2 and TRBJ1-1; possible D gene TRBD1, 5 bases. Germline V lookup: CDR1 WSHSY, CDR2 SAAADI. This CDR3 spans 12 amino acids. Trimming stripped 7 bases from V and 6 bases from J, with 12 bases between.

The V gene is TRBV4-2, the J gene TRBJ1-2; tentative D call: TRBD1 (6 bases). Trimming removed 5 bases from V and 7 bases from J, with 14 bases in between. The V gene's germline CDR1 is LGHNA and CDR2 YNFKEQ. The CDR3 runs to 13 residues. The CDR3 nucleotides read TGTGCCAGCAGCTTTAGCGGGGGGCTTGGCTACACCTTC. Its translation: CASSFSGGLGYTF.

The V and J genes are TRBV27 and TRBJ2-1, with TRBD2 identical over 9 bases. CDR1 and CDR2 from the germline V gene are MNHEY and SMNVEV (reference sequence). The CDR3 runs 14 residues. The junction had 7 bases not matched to a gene; V was cut back by 6 bases and J by 7 bases. The CDR3 sequence: CASRLPGLANEQFF. The CDR3 nucleotides are TGTGCCAGCAGACTACCGGGACTAGCTAATGAGCAGTTCTTC.

This clone showed up just a few times. This chain connects TRBV9 to TRBJ2-5; maybe TRBD2 (5 bases). V shed 0 bases and J shed 5 bases, with 14 bases lying between them. Germline CDR1 is SGDLS and CDR2 is YYNGEE. CDR3 length: 15 amino acids. The CDR3, as DNA: TGTGCCAGCAGCGTAGGATCGGGGATGCCGGAGACCCAGTACTTC. It encodes CASSVGSGMPETQYF.

The chain carries TRBV27 and TRBJ2-7, with 8 bases that match TRBD2. The CDR3 length is 15 residues. Losses at the gene ends were 6 bases for V and 2 bases for J; bases not matched to a gene: 9. CDR1 MNHEY and CDR2 SMNVEV come from the germline V gene (reference sequence). The CDR3 is CASSPKLAVTYEQYF. The CDR3 region has the DNA TGTGCCAGCAGCCCTAAACTAGCGGTTACCTACGAGCAGTACTTC.

This chain connects TRBV9 to TRBJ1-1; D ambiguous. Looked up from germline, CDR1 is SGDLS and CDR2 is YYNGEE. Deletions cut 4 bases from V and 1 base from J, with 11 bases between. The CDR3 consists of 14 residues. Here the CDR3 reads CASSSEGGNTEAFF. DNA of the CDR3: TGTGCCAGCAGCTCCGAGGGCGGGAACACTGAAGCTTTCTTT.

The chain combines TRBV28 with TRBJ1-5; tentative D call: TRBD1 (6 bases). The CDR3 contains 13 residues. V was trimmed by 8 bases and J by 4 bases, leaving 12 bases between them. Germline V gene data show CDR1 as MDHEN and CDR2 as SYDVKM. CDR3 DNA: TGTGCCAGCTCCCAGGGGTTAAATCAGCCCCAGCATTTT. Translating it yields CASSQGLNQPQHF. The whole variable domain, remainder taken from reference TRBV28 and TRBJ1-5, is DVKVTQSSRYLVKRTGEKVFLECVQDMDHENMFWYRQDPGLGLRLIYFSYDVKMKEKGDIPEGYSVSREKKERFSLILESASTNQTSMYLCASSQGLNQPQHFGDGTRLSIL.

The chain links TRBV7-9 to TRBJ2-5; D call uncertain. V lost 1 base and J 1 base, leaving 4 bases between the germline ends. The CDR3 spans 13 residues. CDR1 is SEHNR and CDR2 is FQNEAQ in the germline V gene (reference sequence). The CDR3 region is CASSLEGQETQYF. The CDR3 nucleotides are TGTGCCAGCAGCTTAGAGGGCCAAGAGACCCAGTACTTC.

V usage is TRBV7-2 and J usage is TRBJ1-4, with 8 bases that match TRBD1. The germline gives CDR1 SGHTA, CDR2 FQGNSA. This CDR3 has 17 amino acids. Trimming cost V 4 bases and J 2 bases; bases outside gene matches: 9. The CDR3 nucleotides read TGTGCCAGCAGCTCCCGGAATCAGGGGGCGACTAATGAAAAACTGTTTTTT. As protein: CASSSRNQGATNEKLFF.

The genes are TRBV10-2 and TRBJ1-1; D is perhaps TRBD1 (6 bases). The V gene lost 9 bases and the J gene lost 8 bases, with 16 bases spanning the gap. CDR3 length: 12 residues. Per the germline V gene, CDR1 is WSHSY and CDR2 is SAAADI. In nucleotides, the CDR3 is TGCGCCAGTGGTTCAGGGGAGGGGGAAGCTTTCTTT. Translation gives CASGSGEGEAFF.

V and J are TRBV4-2 and TRBJ1-5, with D possibly TRBD1 on 6 matching bases. Per the germline V gene, CDR1 is LGHNA and CDR2 is YNFKEQ. V shed 2 bases and J shed 7 bases, with 24 bases lying between them. This CDR3 is built from 18 residues. CDR3 in DNA: TGTGCCAGCAGCCAATCCTTAGGGGAATCGGGGGGCAGGCAGCCCCAGCATTTT. This gives the protein CASSQSLGESGGRQPQHF.

The J gene is TRBJ2-1, the V gene TRBV7-2; possibly TRBD2 for D (5 bases). Germline-derived CDR1 and CDR2 are SGHTA and FQGNSA. The CDR3 consists of 16 residues. Deletions cut 4 bases from V and 9 bases from J, with 22 bases between. The CDR3 nucleotides are TGTGCCAGCAGCTCCCCGGCGGGCCCCTTCCTAGGTGAGCAGTTCTTC. Its protein is CASSSPAGPFLGEQFF. Full variable domain (missing parts from reference TRBV7-2 and TRBJ2-1): GAGVSQSPSNKVTEKGKDVELRCDPISGHTALYWYRQSLGQGLEFLIYFQGNSAPDKSGLPSDRFSAERTGGSVSTLTIQRTQQEDSAVYLCASSSPAGPFLGEQFFGPGTRLTVL.

This clone was detected only a few times. This chain uses TRBV10-3 with TRBJ2-7; TRBD1 matches 9 bases. There are 14 residues in the CDR3. Germline CDR1 is ENHRY and CDR2 is SYGVKD. The trim removed 2 bases at V and 4 bases at J, leaving 3 bases unmatched. In DNA form, the CDR3 reads TGTGCCATCAGTGAGACAGGGGGCAGTTACGAGCAGTACTTC. Its translation: CAISETGGSYEQYF.

This rearrangement joins TRBV4-2 to TRBJ2-7; D unresolved. This CDR3 region has 14 residues. Trimming pared 0 bases from V and 6 bases from J, leaving 12 bases between. Germline V gene data show CDR1 as LGHNA and CDR2 as YNFKEQ. CDR3 residues: CASSQEAAPLEQYF. The CDR3 DNA sequence: TGTGCCAGCAGCCAAGAGGCAGCCCCCCTCGAGCAGTACTTC.

The V and J genes are TRBV6-5 and TRBJ2-3; D is unresolved. Between the trimmed V and J ends, which lost 4 bases and 6 bases, there was a span of 11 bases. Per germline, CDR1 MNHEY and CDR2 SVGAGI. The CDR3 has 13 residues. CDR3 residues: CASSLEVADTQYF. In DNA form, the CDR3 reads TGTGCCAGCAGTTTAGAGGTGGCGGATACGCAGTATTTT.